This T cell receptor (beta chain) was recorded in a study of CXCR3-negative and CXCR3-positive naive CD8 T cells. Across the study: Sequencing gave roughly 130 million TRB reads overall, about 1.5 +/- 0.3 million per library. Whole-study findings and limits: Diversity in memory CD8+ cells fell much lower than the comparably high levels seen in both naive subsets. Comparison of naive cells showed more hydrophobic TRB CDR3s in CXCR3-positive than in CXCR3-negative naive cells.

In germline, CDR1 is KGHSH, CDR2 LQKENI. This CDR3 region has 13 residues. Via 5' RACE with UMI labels, TRB cDNA libraries were prepared. Reanalyzing the 5' RACE reads, TCRdb keeps one entry per CDR3 protein, without DNA. This table holds about 90,000 distinct CDR3 sequences. In regard to this clonotype: Its antigen remains unidentified.

V usage is TRBV18 and J usage is TRBJ1-1; the D call of TRBD1 rests on TCRdb alone, since no DNA is present to check it. The material sequenced was naive CXCR3+ CD8+ T cells from blood. Indicated subset: CD45RO-CCR7+CD27+CD95- naive CD8+ T cells expressing CXCR3 (TNR3+). This receptor was taken from a human donor in good health. Some clones in this sample may be carry-over from other donors' samples. The CDR3 sequence: CASSLAPQGEAFF. The variable domain in full, completed from reference TRBV18 and TRBJ1-1, reads NAGVMQNPRHLVRRRGQEARLRCSPMKGHSHVYWYRQLPEEGLKFMVYLQKENIIDESGMPKERFSAEFPKEGPSILRIQQVVRGDSAAYFCASSLAPQGEAFFGQGTRLTVV.